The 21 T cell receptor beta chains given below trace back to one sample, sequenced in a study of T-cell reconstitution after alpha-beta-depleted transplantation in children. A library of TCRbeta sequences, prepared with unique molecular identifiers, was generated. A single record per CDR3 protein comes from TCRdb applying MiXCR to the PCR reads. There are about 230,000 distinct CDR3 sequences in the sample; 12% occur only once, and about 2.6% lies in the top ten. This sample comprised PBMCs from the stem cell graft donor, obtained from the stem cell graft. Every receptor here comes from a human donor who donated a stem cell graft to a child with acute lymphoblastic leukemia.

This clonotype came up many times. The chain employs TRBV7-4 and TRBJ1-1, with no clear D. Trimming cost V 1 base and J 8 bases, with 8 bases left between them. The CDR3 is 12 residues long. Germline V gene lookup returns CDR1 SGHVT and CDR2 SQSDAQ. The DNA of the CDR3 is TGTGCCAGCAGCTTAGTTGCCCGGGAAGCTTTCTTT. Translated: CASSLVAREAFF.

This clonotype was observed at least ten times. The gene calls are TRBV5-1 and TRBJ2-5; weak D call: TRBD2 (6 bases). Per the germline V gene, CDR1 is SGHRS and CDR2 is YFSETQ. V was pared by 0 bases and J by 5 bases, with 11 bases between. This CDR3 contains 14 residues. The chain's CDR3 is CASSLAEGRETQYF. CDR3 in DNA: TGCGCCAGCAGCTTGGCCGAGGGGAGGGAGACCCAGTACTTC. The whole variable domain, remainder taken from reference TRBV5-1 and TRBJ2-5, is KAGVTQTPRYLIKTRGQQVTLSCSPISGHRSVSWYQQTPGQGLQFLFEYFSETQRNKGNFPGRFSGRQFSNSRSEMNVSTLELGDSALYLCASSLAEGRETQYFGPGTRLLVL.

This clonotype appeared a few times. CDR3 sequence: CASSYETYYGYTF. The CDR3 region has the DNA TGTGCCAGCAGTTACGAGACATACTATGGCTACACCTTC. The V gene is TRBV6-2 or TRBV6-3, the J gene TRBJ1-2; unclear D gene. Germline CDR1 and CDR2: MNHEY and SVGEGT. CDR3 length: 13 amino acids. V gave up 2 bases and J gave up 3 bases, with 7 bases separating them.

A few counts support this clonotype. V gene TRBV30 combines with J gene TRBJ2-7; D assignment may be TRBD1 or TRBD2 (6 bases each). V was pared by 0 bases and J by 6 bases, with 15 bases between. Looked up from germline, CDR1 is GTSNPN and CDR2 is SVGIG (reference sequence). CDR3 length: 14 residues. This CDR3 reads CAWSVRGLLSEQYF. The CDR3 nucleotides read TGTGCCTGGAGTGTACGGGGGCTCCTGAGCGAGCAGTACTTC.

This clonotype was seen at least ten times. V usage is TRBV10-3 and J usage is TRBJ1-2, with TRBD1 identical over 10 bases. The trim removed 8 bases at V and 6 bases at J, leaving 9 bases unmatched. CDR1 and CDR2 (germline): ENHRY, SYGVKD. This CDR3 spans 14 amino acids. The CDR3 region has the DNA TGTGCCATCGGGGAGACAGGGGGCGCCCATGGCTACACCTTC. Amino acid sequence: CAIGETGGAHGYTF.

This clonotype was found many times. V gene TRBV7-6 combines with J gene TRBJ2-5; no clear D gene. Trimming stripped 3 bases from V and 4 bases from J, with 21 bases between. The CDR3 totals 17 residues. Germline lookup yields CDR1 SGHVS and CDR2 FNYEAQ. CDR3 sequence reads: CASSLARSSPRLETQYF. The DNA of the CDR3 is TGTGCCAGCAGCTTGGCCCGATCGAGCCCCCGACTAGAGACCCAGTACTTC.

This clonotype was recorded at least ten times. The CDR3 bases are TGTGCCAGCAGCCCGACAGGGCTTGGCGAGCAGTACTTC. Translation gives CASSPTGLGEQYF. The rearrangement links TRBV27 to TRBJ2-7; 7 positions agree with TRBD1. The germline gives CDR1 MNHEY, CDR2 SMNVEV (reference sequence). The CDR3 consists of 13 residues. J lost 6 bases, V lost 6 bases, and 8 bases had no gene match.

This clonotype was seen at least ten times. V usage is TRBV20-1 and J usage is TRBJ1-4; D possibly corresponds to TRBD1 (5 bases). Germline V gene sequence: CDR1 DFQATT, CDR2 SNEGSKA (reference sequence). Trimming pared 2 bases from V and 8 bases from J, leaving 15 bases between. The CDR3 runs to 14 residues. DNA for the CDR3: TGCAGTGCTAGAAACGCAGGGCGAAGGGAAAAACTGTTTTTT. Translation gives CSARNAGRREKLFF.

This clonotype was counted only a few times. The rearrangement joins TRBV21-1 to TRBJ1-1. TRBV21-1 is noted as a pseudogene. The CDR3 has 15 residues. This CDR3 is CASSKSNGLNTEAFF. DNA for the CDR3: TGTGCCAGCAGCAAATCTAACGGACTGAACACTGAAGCTTTCTTT.

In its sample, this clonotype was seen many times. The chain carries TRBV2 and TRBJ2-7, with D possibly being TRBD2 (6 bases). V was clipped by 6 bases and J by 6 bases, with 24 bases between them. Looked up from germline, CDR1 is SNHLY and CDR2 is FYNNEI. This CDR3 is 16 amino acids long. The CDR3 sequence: CASRGTRQEGYGEQYF. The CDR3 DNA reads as TGTGCCAGCAGGGGTACGAGGCAGGAGGGGTATGGCGAGCAGTACTTC. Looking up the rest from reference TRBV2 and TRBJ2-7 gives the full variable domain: EPEVTQTPSHQVTQMGQEVILRCVPISNHLYFYWYRQILGQKVEFLVSFYNNEISEKSEIFDDQFSVERPDGSNFTLKIRSTKLEDSAMYFCASRGTRQEGYGEQYFGPGTRLTVT.

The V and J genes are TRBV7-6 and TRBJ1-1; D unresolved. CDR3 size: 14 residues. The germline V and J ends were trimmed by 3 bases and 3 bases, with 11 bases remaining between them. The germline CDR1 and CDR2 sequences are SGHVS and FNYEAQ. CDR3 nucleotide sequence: TGTGCCAGCAGCTTCGGCGAAAGGGACACTGAAGCTTTCTTT. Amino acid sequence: CASSFGERDTEAFF.

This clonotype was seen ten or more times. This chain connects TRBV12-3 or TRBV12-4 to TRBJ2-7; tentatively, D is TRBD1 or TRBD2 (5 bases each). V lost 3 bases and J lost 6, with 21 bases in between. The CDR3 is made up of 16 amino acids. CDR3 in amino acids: CASSFAAGTLRFEQYF. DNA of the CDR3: TGTGCCAGCAGTTTCGCGGCAGGGACCCTGAGGTTCGAGCAGTACTTC.

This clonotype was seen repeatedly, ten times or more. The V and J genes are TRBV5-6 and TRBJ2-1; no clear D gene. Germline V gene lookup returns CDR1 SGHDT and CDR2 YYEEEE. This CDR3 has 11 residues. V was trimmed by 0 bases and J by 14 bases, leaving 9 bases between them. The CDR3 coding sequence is TGTGCCAGCAGCTTGGCGGGTACGAAGTTCTTC. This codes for CASSLAGTKFF.

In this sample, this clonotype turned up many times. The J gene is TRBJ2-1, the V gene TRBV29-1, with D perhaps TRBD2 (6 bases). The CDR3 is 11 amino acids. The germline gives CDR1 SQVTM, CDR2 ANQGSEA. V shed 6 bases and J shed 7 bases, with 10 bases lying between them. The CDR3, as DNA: TGCAGCGTAGGCGGACTAAATGAGCAGTTCTTC. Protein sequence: CSVGGLNEQFF.

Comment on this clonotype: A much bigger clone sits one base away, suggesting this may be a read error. The CDR3 region is CASSARAAGYSGANVLTF. The DNA of the CDR3 is TGTGCCAGCAGCGCTCGGGCCGCGGGTTATTCTGGGGCCAACGTCCTGACTTTC. The rearrangement joins TRBV9 to TRBJ2-6, with D possibly matching TRBD2 (5 bases). This CDR3 region has 18 residues. Germline CDR1 SGDLS, CDR2 YYNGEE. Between the trimmed V and J ends, which lost 3 bases and 1 base, there was a span of 17 bases.

The CDR3 bases are TGCGCCAGCAGCCTTGTAGCGGGGTACAATGAGCAGTTCTTC. Translating it yields CASSLVAGYNEQFF. The chain carries TRBV5-1 and TRBJ2-1, with 8 nucleotides matching TRBD2. The germline gives CDR1 SGHRS, CDR2 YFSETQ. The CDR3 length is 14 residues. V was clipped by 4 bases and J by 4 bases; unmatched bases: 4.

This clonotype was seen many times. The CDR3 region is CASSDRIQPQHF. The CDR3, as DNA: TGTGCCAGCAGTGACAGGATCCAGCCCCAGCATTTT. The V gene is TRBV2, the J gene TRBJ1-5; D gene ambiguous. CDR1 is SNHLY and CDR2 is FYNNEI in the germline V gene. The CDR3 is made up of 12 amino acids. V was cut by 3 bases and J by 7 bases, with 7 bases left in between.

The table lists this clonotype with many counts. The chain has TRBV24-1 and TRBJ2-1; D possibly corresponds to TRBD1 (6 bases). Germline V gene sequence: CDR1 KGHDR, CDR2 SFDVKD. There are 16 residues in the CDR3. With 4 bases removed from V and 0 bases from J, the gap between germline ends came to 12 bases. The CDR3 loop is CATSDPQGSSYNEQFF. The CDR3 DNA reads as TGTGCCACCAGTGACCCTCAGGGGAGCTCCTACAATGAGCAGTTCTTC.

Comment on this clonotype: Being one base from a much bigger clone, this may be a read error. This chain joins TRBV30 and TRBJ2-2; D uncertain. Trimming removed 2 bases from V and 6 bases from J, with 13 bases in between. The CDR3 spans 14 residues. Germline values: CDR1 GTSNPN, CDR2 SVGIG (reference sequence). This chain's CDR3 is CAWSSPNSPGELFF. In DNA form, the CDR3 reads TGTGCCTGGAGTTCACCAAATAGCCCCGGGGAGCTGTTTTTT. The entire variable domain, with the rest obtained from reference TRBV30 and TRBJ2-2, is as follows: SQTIHQWPATLVQPVGSPLSLECTVEGTSNPNLYWYRQAAGRGLQLLFYSVGIGQISSEVPQNLSASRPQDRQFILSSKKLLLSDSGFYLCAWSSPNSPGELFFGEGSRLTVL.

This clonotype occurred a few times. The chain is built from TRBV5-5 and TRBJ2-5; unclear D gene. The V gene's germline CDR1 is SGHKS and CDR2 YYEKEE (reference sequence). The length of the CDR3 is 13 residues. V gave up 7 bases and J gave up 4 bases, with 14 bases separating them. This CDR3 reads CASGPRQLETQYF. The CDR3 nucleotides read TGTGCCAGCGGTCCCCGGCAGCTAGAGACCCAGTACTTC.

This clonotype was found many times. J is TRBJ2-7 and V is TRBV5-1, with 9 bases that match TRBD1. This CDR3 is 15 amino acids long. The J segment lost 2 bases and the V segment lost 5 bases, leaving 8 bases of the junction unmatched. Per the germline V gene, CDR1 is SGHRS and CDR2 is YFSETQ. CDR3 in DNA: TGCGCCAGCAGTGTTGACGGACAGGGGCCCTACGAGCAGTACTTC. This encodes CASSVDGQGPYEQYF.